This TCR beta chain was documented in a study of T-cell memory formation after mild COVID-19. V gave up 4 bases and J gave up 2 bases; unmatched junction bases: 1. Per germline, CDR1 MRHNA and CDR2 SNTAGT. CDR3 length: 14 amino acids. Via MiXCR, TCRdb re-called the 5' RACE reads, giving one row per CDR3 protein. This table holds 350,000 or so distinct CDR3 sequences, 21% found once. Sequenced: PBMCs or a T cell subset sorted from them (not recorded which). The sequence was collected from an adult woman who had mild COVID-19 (a few samples of this study predate the infection). Cell type and time point are not known. The chain has TRBV6-4 and TRBJ2-3, with TRBD2 matching 9 bases. CDR3 in amino acids: CASSASGDTDTQYF. In DNA form, the CDR3 reads TGTGCCAGCAGTGCTAGCGGGGACACAGATACGCAGTATTTT.